This T cell receptor beta chain came from a study of blood T cells in healthy people across ages. Germline lookup yields CDR1 LGHNA and CDR2 YNFKEQ. V was clipped by 4 bases and J by 2 bases; unmatched bases: 14. This CDR3 spans 17 amino acids. The second PCR ran roughly 6 to 11 cycles with a sample-barcoded 5' primer and J-beta primers. Via MiXCR, TCRdb re-called the 5' RACE reads, giving one row per CDR3 protein. The repertoire holds roughly 860,000 distinct CDR3 sequences, with under 80% as singletons. The V call is TRBV4-2, the J call TRBJ2-7; TRBD1 matches at 7 bases. The sample comprised blood. This sequence originates from a man aged 30-40 years in good health. CDR3 amino acids: CASSPTHTGQVTYEQYF. CDR3 coding DNA: TGTGCCAGCAGCCCCACCCATACCGGACAGGTAACCTACGAGCAGTACTTC.